These 2 T cell receptor beta chains were sequenced from one sample in a study of shared clonotypes between healthy human individuals. Sequenced by immunoSEQ multiplex PCR; TCRdb stores in-frame clones only, minus some. The sample carries around 430,000 clones, around 79% recorded once. Input material: PBMCs. The source of these receptors is a woman aged 40 to 49 in good health. Some clones in this sample may be carry-over from other donors' samples.

The chain links TRBV28 to TRBJ1-1; D possibly corresponds to TRBD1 (5 bases). The CDR3 is 15 amino acids. CDR1 is MDHEN, CDR2 SYDVKM, per germline. The ends were cut back, 3 bases at V and 6 bases at J, with 17 bases in the middle. In DNA form, the CDR3 reads TGTGCCAGCAGTTTTCGAGGGGCTGGTTACGCTGAAGCTTTCTTT. The encoded protein is CASSFRGAGYAEAFF.

This clone was counted between two and nine times. The V call is TRBV18, the J call TRBJ1-3; unclear D gene. The CDR3 loop spans 14 amino acids. Trimming took 6 bases from V and 0 from J, leaving 9 bases between them. Per the germline V gene, CDR1 is KGHSH and CDR2 is LQKENI. CDR3 DNA sequence: TGTGCCAGCTCCGCGGGTGGCTCTGGAAACACCATATATTTT. This encodes CASSAGGSGNTIYF.